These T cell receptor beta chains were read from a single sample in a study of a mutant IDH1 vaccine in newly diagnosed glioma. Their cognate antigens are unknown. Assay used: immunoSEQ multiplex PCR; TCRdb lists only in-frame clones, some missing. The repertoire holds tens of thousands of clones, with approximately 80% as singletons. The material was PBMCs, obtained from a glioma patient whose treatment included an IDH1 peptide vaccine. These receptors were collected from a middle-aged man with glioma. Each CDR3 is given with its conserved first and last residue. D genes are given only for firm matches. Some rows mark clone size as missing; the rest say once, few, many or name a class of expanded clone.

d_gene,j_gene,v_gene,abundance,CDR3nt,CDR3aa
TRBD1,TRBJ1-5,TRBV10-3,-,TGTGCCATCAGTGAGGACAGGGATCAGCCCCAGCATTTT,CAISEDRDQPQHF
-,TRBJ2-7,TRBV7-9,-,TGTGCCAGCAGCTTAGCCCGGGAAGAGAAGAACGAGCAGTACTTC,CASSLAREEKNEQYF
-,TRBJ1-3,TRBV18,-,TGTGCCAGCTCACCACAGGCAGGCCCGGTTTTCTCTGGAAACACCATATATTTT,CASSPQAGPVFSGNTIYF
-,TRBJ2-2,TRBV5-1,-,TGCGCCAGCAGCTTTCTGGGAGGCACCGGGGAGCTGTTTTTT,CASSFLGGTGELFF
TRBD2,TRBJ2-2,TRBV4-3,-,TGCGCCAGCAGCTGGACGGGGGGGACCGGGGAGCTGTTTTTT,CASSWTGGTGELFF
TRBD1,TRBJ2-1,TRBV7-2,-,TGTGCCAGCAGCTCGAAGACAGGGACCTACAATGAGCAGTTCTTC,CASSSKTGTYNEQFF
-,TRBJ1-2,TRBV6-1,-,TGTGCCAGCAGCCGGGACATACAAGCTTTTGGCTACACCTTC,CASSRDIQAFGYTF
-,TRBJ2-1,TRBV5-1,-,TGCGCCAGCAGCCCAGGAAATAGGGCCAATGAGCAGTTCTTC,CASSPGNRANEQFF
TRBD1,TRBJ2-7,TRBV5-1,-,TGCGCCAGCAGCTTGTCCCCGGGACAGGGCTCCTACGAGCAGTACTTC,CASSLSPGQGSYEQYF
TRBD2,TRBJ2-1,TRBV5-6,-,TGTGCCAGCAGAGAAGCGGGAGTCTACAATGAGCAGTTCTTC,CASREAGVYNEQFF
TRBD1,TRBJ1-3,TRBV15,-,TGTGCCACCAGCAGAGTATTGAGGGGGCGACTAGGGAACACCATATATTTT,CATSRVLRGRLGNTIYF
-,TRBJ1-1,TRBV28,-,TGTGCCAGCAGTTATGGACGGTTCACTGAAGCTTTCTTT,CASSYGRFTEAFF
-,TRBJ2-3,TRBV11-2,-,TGTGCCAGCAGCTCTTGGGTAGGCACAGATACGCAGTATTTT,CASSSWVGTDTQYF
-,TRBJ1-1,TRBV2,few,TGTGCCAGCAGAACGGGAGAAGCTTTCTTT,CASRTGEAFF
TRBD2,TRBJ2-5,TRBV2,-,TGTGCCAGCAGGACTAGCGGGAGAGGAGGAGAGACCCAGTACTTC,CASRTSGRGGETQYF
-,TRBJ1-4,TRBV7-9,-,TGTGCCAGCAGCCCTCGGACAGCTTGGGAAAAACTGTTTTTT,CASSPRTAWEKLFF
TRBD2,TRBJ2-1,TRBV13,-,TGTGCCAGCAGCCCGCCACTAGCGGGAGGAAGGAATGAGCAGTTCTTC,CASSPPLAGGRNEQFF
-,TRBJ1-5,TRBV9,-,TGTGCCAGCAGCGTAGAAGGACTCCGGAATCAGCCCCAGCATTTT,CASSVEGLRNQPQHF
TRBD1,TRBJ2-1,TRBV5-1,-,TGCGCCAGCAGCCCCACAGGGGCGACCTACAATGAGCAGTTCTTC,CASSPTGATYNEQFF
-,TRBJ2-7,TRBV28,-,TGTGCCAGCAGTTTGGATCGGCCCTACGAGCAGTACTTC,CASSLDRPYEQYF
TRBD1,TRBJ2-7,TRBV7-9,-,TGTGCCAGCAGCCGGGACAGGGGGGACGAGCAGTACTTC,CASSRDRGDEQYF
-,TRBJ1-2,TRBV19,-,TGTGCCAGTAGTATAGAAGCCTTCCACTATGGCTACACCTTC,CASSIEAFHYGYTF
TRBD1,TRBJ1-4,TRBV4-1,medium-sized,TGCGCCAGCAGCCTAGGACAGGGAACTAATGAAAAACTGTTTTTT,CASSLGQGTNEKLFF
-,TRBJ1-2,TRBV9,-,TGTGCCAGCAGCGTACCGGGCTATGGCTACACCTTC,CASSVPGYGYTF
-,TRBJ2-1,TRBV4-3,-,TGCGCCAGCAGCCAGCAGGCCTCCTCCTACAATGAGCAGTTCTTC,CASSQQASSYNEQFF
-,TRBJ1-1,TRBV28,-,TGTGCCAGCACCACTGGGGGGAGACTGAACACTGAAGCTTTCTTT,CASTTGGRLNTEAFF